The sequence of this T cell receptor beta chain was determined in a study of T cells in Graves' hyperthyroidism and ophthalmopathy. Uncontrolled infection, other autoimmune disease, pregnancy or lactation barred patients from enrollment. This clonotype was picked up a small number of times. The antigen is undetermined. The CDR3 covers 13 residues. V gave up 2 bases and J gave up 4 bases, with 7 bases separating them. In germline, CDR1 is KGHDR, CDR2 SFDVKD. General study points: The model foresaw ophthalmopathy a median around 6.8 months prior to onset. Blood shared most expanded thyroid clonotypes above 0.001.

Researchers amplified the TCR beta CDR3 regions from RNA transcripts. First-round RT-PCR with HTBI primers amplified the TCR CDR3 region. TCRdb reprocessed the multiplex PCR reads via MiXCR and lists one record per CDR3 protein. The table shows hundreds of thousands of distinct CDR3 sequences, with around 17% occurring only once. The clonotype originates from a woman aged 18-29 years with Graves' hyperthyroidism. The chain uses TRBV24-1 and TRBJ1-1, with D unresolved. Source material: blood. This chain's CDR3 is CATSDSALTEAFF. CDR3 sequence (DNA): TGTGCCACCAGTGATTCGGCTCTCACTGAAGCTTTCTTT.